A selection of T cell receptor beta chains follows, all from one sample in a study of shared clonotypes between healthy human individuals. The repertoire was sequenced with immunoSEQ multiplex PCR; TCRdb's copy has only in-frame clones and lacks some. The table lists around 1.9 million clones, 85% to 95% of them singletons. The sample comprised naive CD8+ T cells from PBMCs. The receptors stem from a man aged 18-30 years in good health. Some clones in this sample may be carry-over from other donors' samples. Each CDR3 is given with its conserved first and last residue. D genes are given only for firm matches. Clone size is given for some rows only: seen once, a few or many times, or a class if the clone is expanded.

V gene	D gene	J gene	clone size	CDR3 protein	CDR3 DNA
TRBV10-3	TRBD1	TRBJ1-2	NA	CAISDRQGANDGYTF	TGTGCCATCAGTGATCGACAGGGGGCAAATGATGGCTACACCTTC
TRBV9	TRBD1	TRBJ2-3	NA	CASKRDPDRGSPRADTQYF	TGTGCCAGCAAACGGGACCCGGACAGGGGGAGCCCCAGGGCAGATACGCAGTATTTT
TRBV28	TRBD2	TRBJ2-1	NA	CASSSRLAGVREQFF	TGTGCCAGCAGTTCACGACTAGCGGGAGTCCGTGAGCAGTTCTTC
TRBV5-1	NA	TRBJ2-7	NA	CASSLGGTPSWGEQYF	TGCGCCAGCAGCTTGGGGGGCACTCCTTCCTGGGGCGAGCAGTACTTC
TRBV7-2	NA	TRBJ2-7	NA	CASSLVAYEQYF	TGTGCCAGCAGCTTGGTGGCCTACGAGCAGTACTTC
TRBV28	NA	TRBJ1-1	NA	CASGFRAHTEAFF	TGTGCCAGCGGGTTCCGGGCCCACACTGAAGCTTTCTTT
TRBV7-2	TRBD2	TRBJ2-7	NA	CASSLLLAGESYEQYF	TGTGCCAGCAGCTTGCTCCTAGCGGGAGAGTCCTACGAGCAGTACTTC
TRBV9	NA	TRBJ1-4	NA	CASSHYSSTNEKLFF	TGTGCCAGCAGCCATTACAGCTCAACTAATGAAAAACTGTTTTTT
TRBV19	NA	TRBJ1-1	NA	CASSLSGGGNTEAFF	TGTGCCAGTAGTCTCTCGGGGGGAGGGAACACTGAAGCTTTCTTT
TRBV7-6	TRBD2	TRBJ2-1	NA	CASSPSGSWSNEQFF	TGTGCCAGCAGCCCTAGCGGGAGTTGGTCCAATGAGCAGTTCTTC
TRBV6-5	TRBD1	TRBJ1-1	NA	CASSATRQGEAFF	TGTGCCAGCAGTGCTACCCGACAGGGGGAAGCTTTCTTT
TRBV9	NA	TRBJ2-5	NA	CASSVWGRYQETQYF	TGTGCCAGCAGCGTGTGGGGGAGATACCAAGAGACCCAGTACTTC
TRBV29-1	NA	TRBJ1-1	NA	CSVESGSPEAFF	TGCAGCGTTGAGTCTGGCAGCCCTGAAGCTTTCTTT
TRBV6-6	NA	TRBJ2-7	NA	CASSYSTGWNEQYF	TGTGCCAGCAGTTACAGCACAGGGTGGAACGAGCAGTACTTC
TRBV19	TRBD2	TRBJ2-1	NA	CASSSTSGVEQFF	TGTGCCAGTAGTTCGACTAGCGGGGTTGAGCAGTTCTTC
TRBV7-9	NA	TRBJ2-7	NA	CASSPTVSSYEQYF	TGTGCCAGCAGCCCGACTGTAAGCTCCTACGAGCAGTACTTC
TRBV11-2	NA	TRBJ2-7	NA	CASSTQEISYEQYF	TGTGCCAGCAGCACACAGGAGATATCCTACGAGCAGTACTTC
TRBV4-1	NA	TRBJ2-7	NA	CASSQDRADEQYF	TGCGCCAGCAGCCAAGATCGTGCTGACGAGCAGTACTTC
TRBV5-6	NA	TRBJ1-2	NA	CASSLVGQNYGYTF	TGTGCCAGCAGCTTGGTTGGGCAGAACTATGGCTACACCTTC
TRBV5-6	TRBD1	TRBJ1-1	NA	CASTLGTGIEAFF	TGTGCCAGCACCCTCGGGACAGGGATTGAAGCTTTCTTT
TRBV28	NA	TRBJ2-7	NA	CASSLMGARPYEQYF	TGTGCCAGCAGTTTAATGGGGGCCCGCCCCTACGAGCAGTACTTC
TRBV7-9	TRBD2	TRBJ2-7	few	CASSSRLAGGPYEQYF	TGTGCCAGCAGCTCGAGACTAGCGGGAGGACCCTACGAGCAGTACTTC
TRBV5-6	NA	TRBJ2-2	NA	CASRSTGELFF	TGTGCCAGCAGAAGCACCGGGGAGCTGTTTTTT